Each of the 26 T cell receptor beta chains below was sequenced from the same sample in a study of T cells in narcolepsy. Generated by immunoSEQ multiplex PCR, the TCRdb table keeps only in-frame clones and is missing some. The sample shows 30,000 to 35,000 clones, around 86% of them seen only once. Sequenced material: CD45RA- memory CD4+ T cells from PBMCs. The receptors were sampled from a human donor with narcolepsy.

CDR3 bases: TGTGCCAGCAGCTTCGAGGGAAACACCATATATTTT. Amino acid sequence: CASSFEGNTIYF. The chain combines TRBV7-9 with TRBJ1-3, with D unresolved. Germline values: CDR1 SEHNR, CDR2 FQNEAQ (reference sequence). This CDR3 has 12 residues. V dropped 3 bases and J dropped 4 bases, with 4 bases sitting between them.

V gene TRBV5-1 combines with J gene TRBJ1-3; D gene ambiguous. Trimming cost V 4 bases and J 1 base, with 15 bases left between them. Germline-derived CDR1 and CDR2 are SGHRS and YFSETQ. The CDR3 totals 16 residues. The CDR3: CASSRSGDGSGNTIYF. The DNA for the CDR3 is TGCGCCAGCAGCCGGTCCGGCGATGGGTCTGGAAACACCATATATTTT.

CDR3 sequence (DNA): TGTGCCAGCAGTCTCACGGGAGGGTCTAATGAAAAACTGTTTTTT. Protein product: CASSLTGGSNEKLFF. This chain connects TRBV7-3 to TRBJ1-4; no definite D call. Germline V lookup: CDR1 SGHTA, CDR2 FQGTGA. This CDR3 contains 15 residues. V lost 6 bases to trimming and J lost 3 bases, with 14 bases between them.

The chain carries TRBV7-3 and TRBJ2-2; TRBD1 agrees at 8 bases. The CDR3 consists of 15 residues. V was pared by 5 bases and J by 5 bases, with 7 bases of the junction left unmatched. Germline V gene data show CDR1 as SGHTA and CDR2 as FQGTGA. In DNA form, the CDR3 reads TGTGCCAGCAGCGGGACAGGCAGTGGGACCGGGGAGCTGTTTTTT. Translating it yields CASSGTGSGTGELFF.

The gene calls are TRBV18 and TRBJ1-5; a possible D gene is TRBD1 (5 bases). The CDR3 has 14 amino acids. Trimming cost V 3 bases and J 4 bases, with 10 bases left between them. CDR1 and CDR2 (germline): KGHSH, LQKENI. For the CDR3, the DNA is TGTGCCAGCTCACCGGAGGGGAGGAATCAGCCCCAGCATTTT. It codes for CASSPEGRNQPQHF.

This clone was seen just once. This chain uses TRBV5-1 with TRBJ1-1, with no clear D. Trimming pared 3 bases from V and 1 base from J, leaving 13 bases between. Germline CDR1 reads SGHRS; CDR2 reads YFSETQ. The CDR3 runs to 15 residues. The CDR3 is CASSWNGDQNTEAFF. The CDR3 nucleotides read TGCGCCAGCAGCTGGAACGGTGATCAGAACACTGAAGCTTTCTTT.

Notes on this clone: The same CDR3 arises from other DNA sequences in this sample as well. The J gene is TRBJ1-2, the V gene TRBV19, with TRBD1 as a possible D gene (5 bases). The CDR3 runs 11 residues. The ends were cut back, 9 bases at V and 2 bases at J, with 7 bases in the middle. Germline CDR1 and CDR2: LNHDA and SQIVND (reference sequence). Here the CDR3 reads CASRDNYGYTF. CDR3 DNA: TGTGCCAGCCGGGACAACTATGGCTACACCTTC.

This clone came up a few times. The rearrangement links TRBV5-4 to TRBJ2-2, with 7 bases that match TRBD1. V lost 4 bases, J lost 1 base, and 7 bases stayed unmatched. From germline, CDR1 is SGHNT and CDR2 YYREEE (reference sequence). This CDR3 comprises 16 residues. The CDR3 DNA reads as TGTGCCAGCAGCCGGACCGGGACAGAGAACACCGGGGAGCTGTTTTTT. Protein: CASSRTGTENTGELFF.

A word on this clone: The junction departs from germline at one end; a sequencing error may be responsible. This sample includes further DNA sequences coding for the same CDR3. The chain recombines TRBV7-2 with TRBJ1-4; D ambiguous. Germline V gene sequence: CDR1 SGHTA, CDR2 FQGNSA. There are 15 residues in the CDR3. CDR3 amino acids: CASSLAPSTNEKLFF. In DNA, the CDR3 is TGTGCCAGCAGCTTAGCTCCTTCAACTAATGAAAAATTGTTTTTT.

The chain carries TRBV18 and TRBJ2-3, with 12 positions matching TRBD2. V trimming: 4 bases; J trimming: 0 bases; junction bases outside the gene matches: 5. The germline gives CDR1 KGHSH, CDR2 LQKENI. This CDR3 comprises 17 residues. CDR3 DNA: TGTGCCAGCTCACGACGGACTAGCGGGGCTAGCACAGATACGCAGTATTTT. This sequence encodes CASSRRTSGASTDTQYF.

V is TRBV4-1 and J is TRBJ2-2, with 11 bases matching TRBD1. The CDR3 has 16 residues. The junction had 8 bases not matched to a gene; V was cut back by 6 bases and J by 5 bases. CDR1 is MGHRA, CDR2 YSYEKL, per germline. The CDR3 DNA is TGCGCCAGCAGTCCCGGGACAGGGGGTCGGACCGGGGAGCTGTTTTTT. Translated: CASSPGTGGRTGELFF.

The chain recombines TRBV4-1 with TRBJ1-2; the D gene is possibly TRBD1 (6 bases). The length of the CDR3 is 17 residues. V was shortened by 1 base and J by 4 bases, with 19 bases between the two germline ends. The germline CDR1 and CDR2 sequences are MGHRA and YSYEKL. CDR3 protein: CASSQGGGWGAGYGYTF. CDR3 DNA sequence: TGCGCCAGCAGCCAAGGTGGTGGTTGGGGGGCCGGCTATGGCTACACCTTC.

The J gene is TRBJ1-1, the V gene TRBV19; D remains ambiguous. CDR1 and CDR2 (germline): LNHDA, SQIVND (reference sequence). CDR3 size: 15 residues. Trimming left V 3 bases short and J 6 bases short, with 17 bases between. CDR3 sequence (DNA): TGTGCCAGTAGTATGGGCAGGTGGGGAGGCTCTGAAGCTTTCTTT. It encodes CASSMGRWGGSEAFF.

Here the CDR3 DNA reads TGTGCCAGCAGCCGGGACAGGGGGCATAATTCACCCCTCCACTTT. It yields the protein CASSRDRGHNSPLHF. The rearrangement links TRBV5-4 to TRBJ1-6; 12 nucleotides match TRBD1. CDR1 is SGHNT and CDR2 is YYREEE in the germline V gene (reference sequence). V lost 4 bases to trimming and J lost 5 bases; unmatched junction nucleotides: 1. The CDR3 runs to 15 residues.

The rearrangement links TRBV11-1 to TRBJ2-3; maybe TRBD2 (7 bases). Trimming took off 7 bases at V and 2 bases at J, with 16 bases between the two ends. CDR1 and CDR2 from the germline V gene are SGHAT and FQDESV (reference sequence). The CDR3 consists of 15 residues. The CDR3 DNA is TGTGCCAGCACCTACGGAGGGGGGGCCACAGATACGCAGTATTTT. This gives the protein CASTYGGGATDTQYF.

A note on this clone: One end of the junction fails to match germline, which may point to a read error. The V and J genes are TRBV18 and TRBJ2-7, with D tentatively TRBD1 or TRBD2 (5 bases each). Germline assignment: CDR1 KGHSH and CDR2 LQKENI. This CDR3 spans 13 amino acids. For the CDR3, the DNA is TGTGCCAGCTCACCAACCAAGAGTACCCCGGGGCACTTC. Amino acid sequence: CASSPTKSTPGHF.

This chain uses TRBV19 with TRBJ1-5; D call uncertain. CDR3 length: 14 amino acids. Trimming removed 3 bases from V and 3 bases from J, with 9 bases in between. The V gene's germline CDR1 is LNHDA and CDR2 SQIVND (reference sequence). The DNA for the CDR3 is TGTGCCAGTAGTATTGGCAGTCTCAATCAGCCCCAGCATTTT. Translated: CASSIGSLNQPQHF.

This clone came up a few times. V usage is TRBV9 and J usage is TRBJ2-3; D not resolved. The CDR3 is 15 residues long. V was trimmed by 3 bases and J by 4 bases, leaving 15 bases between them. Germline assignment: CDR1 SGDLS and CDR2 YYNGEE. The chain's CDR3 is CASSATGFFADTQYF. The CDR3 DNA sequence: TGTGCCAGCAGCGCAACCGGATTTTTCGCAGATACGCAGTATTTT.

V usage is TRBV19 and J usage is TRBJ1-5; no definite D call. The CDR3 contains 19 residues. Germline V gene lookup returns CDR1 LNHDA and CDR2 SQIVND (reference sequence). V was pared by 4 bases and J by 6 bases, with 28 bases between. The DNA for the CDR3 is TGTGCCAGTAGTACCCCGGGAGAAAGCCTAGCGCTCTCGGGTCAGCCCCAGCATTTT. It encodes CASSTPGESLALSGQPQHF. Based on the CDR3 plus reference TRBV19 and TRBJ1-5, the full variable domain is DGGITQSPKYLFRKEGQNVTLSCEQNLNHDAMYWYRQDPGQGLRLIYYSQIVNDFQKGDIAEGYSVSREKKESFPLTVTSAQKNPTAFYLCASSTPGESLALSGQPQHFGDGTRLSIL.

This clone was seen a handful of times. The gene calls are TRBV9 and TRBJ2-2, with 10 positions matching TRBD1. The CDR3 sequence is 16 residues long. The trim removed 0 bases at V and 3 bases at J, leaving 2 bases unmatched. Germline CDR1 SGDLS, CDR2 YYNGEE. CDR3 residues: CASSVGQGADTGELFF. CDR3 DNA: TGTGCCAGCAGCGTAGGACAGGGGGCGGACACCGGGGAGCTGTTTTTT.

This chain connects TRBV7-3 to TRBJ1-6; 7 bases line up with TRBD1. Losses at the gene ends were 8 bases for V and 8 bases for J; bases not matched to a gene: 6. The CDR3 spans 13 residues. CDR1 and CDR2 (germline): SGHTA, FQGTGA. The CDR3 coding sequence is TGTGCCAGCGCCACAGGGGCGGATTCACCCCTCCACTTT. This gives the protein CASATGADSPLHF. Complete variable domain (other parts from reference TRBV7-3 and TRBJ1-6): GAGVSQTPSNKVTEKGKYVELRCDPISGHTALYWYRQSLGQGPEFLIYFQGTGAADDSGLPNDRFFAVRPEGSVSTLKIQRTERGDSAVYLCASATGADSPLHFGNGTRLTVT.

With regard to this clone: An end of the junction does not agree with germline; a read error may underlie this. The rearrangement uses TRBV19 and TRBJ1-2, with TRBD1 as a possible D gene (6 bases). Per germline, CDR1 LNHDA and CDR2 SQIVND (reference sequence). CDR3 length equals 12 residues. CDR3 bases: TGTGCCAGTAGTACCCGGGGAGGGGGAATCATCTTC. Translation gives CASSTRGGGIIF.

J is TRBJ1-5 and V is TRBV5-1, with D tentatively TRBD1 (6 bases). Trimming took 3 bases from V and 5 from J, leaving 12 bases between them. Germline V gives CDR1 SGHRS, CDR2 YFSETQ. CDR3 length: 14 amino acids. The CDR3 DNA is TGCGCCAGCAGCTCTATAGGGGGGGATCAGCCCCAGCATTTT. This encodes CASSSIGGDQPQHF.

The rearrangement links TRBV30 to TRBJ2-1; TRBD1 might be the D (6 bases). Trimming removed 1 base from V and 6 bases from J, with 16 bases in between. Per the germline V gene, CDR1 is GTSNPN and CDR2 is SVGIG (reference sequence). This CDR3 spans 15 amino acids. For the CDR3, the DNA is TGTGCCTGGAGTGCCAGGGGCTTACCTTTCAATGAGCAGTTCTTC. This gives the protein CAWSARGLPFNEQFF.

V is TRBV5-1 and J is TRBJ2-2; 9 bases match TRBD1. The CDR3 is made up of 16 amino acids. Germline V gene sequence: CDR1 SGHRS, CDR2 YFSETQ. V trimming: 4 bases; J trimming: 5 bases; junction bases outside the gene matches: 9. The CDR3 bases are TGCGCCAGCAGCCATCCGGGACAGGGAGAGACCGGGGAGCTGTTTTTT. It yields the protein CASSHPGQGETGELFF.

The rearrangement joins TRBV11-2 to TRBJ2-3; 12 nucleotides align to TRBD2. Germline trimming cut 2 bases from V and 2 bases from J; bases unmatched to any gene: 5. CDR3 length equals 17 residues. CDR1 SGHAT and CDR2 FQNNGV come from the germline V gene. The CDR3 bases are TGTGCCAGCAGCTTAAGACTAGCGGGGGAGCTCACAGATACGCAGTATTTT. Translating gives CASSLRLAGELTDTQYF. The variable domain in full, completed from reference TRBV11-2 and TRBJ2-3, reads EAGVAQSPRYKIIEKRQSVAFWCNPISGHATLYWYQQILGQGPKLLIQFQNNGVVDDSQLPKDRFSAERLKGVDSTLKIQPAKLEDSAVYLCASSLRLAGELTDTQYFGPGTRLTVL.